These 13 T cell receptor beta chains share one sample of origin, sequenced in a study of OX40 agonist ivuxolimab in advanced cancers. Here immunoSEQ multiplex PCR was the method, and the copy in TCRdb shows in-frame clones only, minus some. The sample includes about 24,000 clones, around 78% of them seen just once. Sequences were derived from CD4+ or CD8+ T cells sorted from blood, sampled in a trial of the OX40 agonist ivuxolimab. These receptors all stem from an adult with an advanced solid tumor such as melanoma, head and neck, liver or kidney cancer.

This clone was recorded many times. The chain is built from TRBV16 and TRBJ2-7; D call uncertain. Trimming took 2 bases from V and 3 from J, leaving 5 bases between them. Germline values: CDR1 KGHSY, CDR2 FQNENV. The CDR3 has 12 residues. The CDR3 protein is CASSQTLYEQYF. Here the CDR3 DNA reads TGTGCCAGCAGCCAAACACTCTACGAGCAGTACTTC.

The chain links TRBV4-3 to TRBJ2-1; 7 nucleotides agree with TRBD2. CDR1 and CDR2 from the germline V gene are LGHNA and YSLEER. Trimming removed 0 bases from V and 0 bases from J; junction bases left unmatched: 2. This CDR3 region has 16 residues. The CDR3 coding sequence is TGCGCCAGCAGCCAAGATTCGGGGGGCTCCTACAATGAGCAGTTCTTC. Translating it yields CASSQDSGGSYNEQFF.

V gene TRBV11-2 combines with J gene TRBJ2-5; 13 bases agree with TRBD2. The J call may not be correct, given that the DNA end is closer to TRBJ2-7. The length of the CDR3 is 15 residues. CDR1 is SGHAT, CDR2 FQNNGV, per germline. The CDR3 DNA reads TGTGCCAGCAGCTTAGGGACTAGCGGGGGACACGAGCAGTACTTC. It translates to CASSLGTSGGHEQYF.

The V gene is TRBV28, the J gene TRBJ2-7; D gene uncertain. V was cut by 5 bases and J by 8 bases, with 16 bases left in between. This CDR3 is 13 amino acids long. Germline V lookup: CDR1 MDHEN, CDR2 SYDVKM. The CDR3 DNA reads TGTGCCAGCAGTCCCATATTTGGTGGCAAGCAGTACTTC. As protein: CASSPIFGGKQYF.

This clone was seen a few times. The V call is TRBV7-6, the J call TRBJ1-1, with D possibly matching TRBD1 (5 bases). V lost 1 base to trimming and J lost 4 bases, with 16 bases between them. CDR3 length: 16 amino acids. CDR1 is SGHVS, CDR2 FNYEAQ, per germline. The CDR3 loop reads CASSLGSRGKFTEAFF. The CDR3 DNA is TGTGCCAGCAGCTTAGGCTCGCGGGGGAAGTTCACTGAAGCTTTCTTT.

DNA of the CDR3: TGTGCCAGCAGCTTCGGGCAGGCCCTAAACGAGCAGTACTTC. Residues: CASSFGQALNEQYF. This sequence joins TRBV11-1 and TRBJ2-7; D is unclear. V shed 3 bases and J shed 5 bases, with 14 bases lying between them. This CDR3 is built from 14 residues. From germline, CDR1 is SGHAT and CDR2 FQDESV (reference sequence).

The chain couples TRBV5-1 to TRBJ2-1; 8 positions match TRBD2. This CDR3 is 18 amino acids long. J gave up 6 bases and V 4 bases, and 18 bases lay outside the gene matches. Germline CDR1 SGHRS, CDR2 YFSETQ. CDR3 DNA sequence: TGCGCCAGCAGCCTGGAGAGTAGCGGGGTTGGGCTGCCCAATGAGCAGTTCTTC. Protein sequence: CASSLESSGVGLPNEQFF. Full variable domain (rest looked up from reference TRBV5-1 and TRBJ2-1): KAGVTQTPRYLIKTRGQQVTLSCSPISGHRSVSWYQQTPGQGLQFLFEYFSETQRNKGNFPGRFSGRQFSNSRSEMNVSTLELGDSALYLCASSLESSGVGLPNEQFFGPGTRLTVL.

This chain joins TRBV7-9 and TRBJ1-6; D unclear. Trimming stripped 1 base from V and 7 bases from J, with 8 bases between. The CDR3 totals 14 residues. The germline V gene encodes CDR1 SEHNR and CDR2 FQNEAQ (reference sequence). In DNA form, the CDR3 reads TGTGCCAGCAGCTTAGTTTTTCGAAATTCACCCCTCCACTTT. Protein product: CASSLVFRNSPLHF.

This chain uses TRBV5-1 with TRBJ2-5, with D hard to call. The CDR3 consists of 14 residues. V lost 0 bases, J lost 2 bases, and 8 bases lay in between. Germline values: CDR1 SGHRS, CDR2 YFSETQ. The CDR3 loop is CASSLGGSQETQYF. CDR3 DNA: TGCGCCAGCAGCTTGGGGGGTTCTCAAGAGACCCAGTACTTC.

The chain combines TRBV5-6 with TRBJ2-5, with a weak D call TRBD2 (6 bases). The CDR3 totals 16 residues. CDR1 SGHDT and CDR2 YYEEEE come from the germline V gene. Trimming took off 4 bases at V and 2 bases at J, with 18 bases between the two ends. CDR3 protein: CASSGRQVSWQETQYF. CDR3 coding DNA: TGTGCCAGCAGCGGGAGGCAGGTTAGCTGGCAAGAGACCCAGTACTTC. The whole variable domain, remainder taken from reference TRBV5-6 and TRBJ2-5, is DAGVTQSPTHLIKTRGQQVTLRCSPKSGHDTVSWYQQALGQGPQFIFQYYEEEERQRGNFPDRFSGHQFPNYSSELNVNALLLGDSALYLCASSGRQVSWQETQYFGPGTRLLVL.

This rearrangement joins TRBV28 to TRBJ1-1; D gene uncertain. The CDR3 sequence is 14 residues long. Deletions cut 8 bases from V and 3 bases from J, with 16 bases between. CDR1 is MDHEN and CDR2 is SYDVKM in the germline V gene. CDR3 amino acids: CASHLGSRYTEAFF. The CDR3 DNA sequence: TGTGCCAGCCATTTGGGGAGTAGGTACACTGAAGCTTTCTTT.

As to this clone: A read error may produce the germline difference seen at one junction end. The chain uses TRBV7-3 and TRBJ2-5, with 8 bases matching TRBD2. Germline CDR1 and CDR2: SGHTA and FQGTGA. The CDR3 is 14 amino acids. Written as DNA, the CDR3 is TGTGCTAGCAGCTTACGGACTAGCTGGGAGACCCAGTACTTC. It translates to CASSLRTSWETQYF.

This chain uses TRBV19 with TRBJ2-1; D perhaps matches TRBD1 (6 bases). The CDR3 covers 17 residues. The germline V and J ends were trimmed by 6 bases and 7 bases, with 25 bases remaining between them. Germline V lookup: CDR1 LNHDA, CDR2 SQIVND (reference sequence). The CDR3, as DNA: TGTGCCAGTAGACGTCCGGGACACCTCAAGGATGTGAATGAGCAGTTCTTC. Encoded protein: CASRRPGHLKDVNEQFF.